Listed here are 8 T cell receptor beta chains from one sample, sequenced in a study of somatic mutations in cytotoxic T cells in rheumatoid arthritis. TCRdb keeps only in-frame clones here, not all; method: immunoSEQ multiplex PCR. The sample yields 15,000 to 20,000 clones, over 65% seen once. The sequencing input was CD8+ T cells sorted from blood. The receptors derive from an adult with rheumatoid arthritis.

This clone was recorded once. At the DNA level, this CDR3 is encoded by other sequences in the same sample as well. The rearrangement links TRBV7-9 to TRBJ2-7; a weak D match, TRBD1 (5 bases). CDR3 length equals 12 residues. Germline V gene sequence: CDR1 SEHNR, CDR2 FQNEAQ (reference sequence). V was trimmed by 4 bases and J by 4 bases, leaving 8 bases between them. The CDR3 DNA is TGTGCCAGCAGCTCTCAGGGTTACGAGCAGTACTTC. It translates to CASSSQGYEQYF. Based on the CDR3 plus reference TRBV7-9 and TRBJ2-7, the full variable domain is DTGVSQNPRHKITKRGQNVTFRCDPISEHNRLYWYRQTLGQGPEFLTYFQNEAQLEKSRLLSDRFSAERPKGSFSTLEIQRTEQGDSAMYLCASSSQGYEQYFGPGTRLTVT.

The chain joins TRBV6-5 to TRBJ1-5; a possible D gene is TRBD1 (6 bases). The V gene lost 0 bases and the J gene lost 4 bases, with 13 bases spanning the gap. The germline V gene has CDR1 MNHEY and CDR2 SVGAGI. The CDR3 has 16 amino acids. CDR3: CASSYSHRARNQPQHF. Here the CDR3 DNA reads TGTGCCAGCAGTTACTCACACAGGGCCCGGAATCAGCCCCAGCATTTT.

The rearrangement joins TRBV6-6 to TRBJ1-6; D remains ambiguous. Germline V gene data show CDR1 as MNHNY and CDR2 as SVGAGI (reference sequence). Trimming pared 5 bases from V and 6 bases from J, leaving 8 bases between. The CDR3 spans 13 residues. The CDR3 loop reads CASSPKINSPLHF. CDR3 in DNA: TGTGCCAGCAGTCCGAAAATTAATTCACCCCTCCACTTT.

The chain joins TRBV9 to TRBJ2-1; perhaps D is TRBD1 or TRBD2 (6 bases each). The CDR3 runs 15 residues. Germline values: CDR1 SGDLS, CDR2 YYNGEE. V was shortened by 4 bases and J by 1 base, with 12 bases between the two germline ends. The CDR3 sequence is CASSLRGESYNEQFF. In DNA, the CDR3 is TGTGCCAGCAGCCTTAGGGGGGAGTCCTACAATGAGCAGTTCTTC.

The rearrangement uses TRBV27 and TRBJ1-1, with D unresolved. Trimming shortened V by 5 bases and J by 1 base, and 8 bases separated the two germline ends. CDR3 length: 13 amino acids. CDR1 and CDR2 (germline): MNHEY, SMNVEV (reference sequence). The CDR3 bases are TGTGCCAGCAGTCCCGGACCGAACACTGAAGCTTTCTTT. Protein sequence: CASSPGPNTEAFF.

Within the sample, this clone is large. In nucleotides, the CDR3 is TGTGCCAGCAGCCTTGGCCTGGACAGGGCTAACTATGGCTACACCTTC. Translation gives CASSLGLDRANYGYTF. The chain carries TRBV11-2 and TRBJ1-2, with TRBD1 matching 8 bases. The ends lost 5 bases at V and 0 bases at J; junction bases unmatched: 8. Germline V gene lookup returns CDR1 SGHAT and CDR2 FQNNGV. This CDR3 region has 16 residues.

In DNA, the CDR3 is TGTGCCAGCAGCTTTCTATCGGGGAACACTGAAGCTTTCTTT. Its protein is CASSFLSGNTEAFF. The V gene is TRBV7-9, the J gene TRBJ1-1; D gene ambiguous. Germline assignment: CDR1 SEHNR and CDR2 FQNEAQ (reference sequence). The V end lost 3 bases, the J end lost 1 base, and 9 bases lay between the germline ends. This CDR3 region has 14 residues.

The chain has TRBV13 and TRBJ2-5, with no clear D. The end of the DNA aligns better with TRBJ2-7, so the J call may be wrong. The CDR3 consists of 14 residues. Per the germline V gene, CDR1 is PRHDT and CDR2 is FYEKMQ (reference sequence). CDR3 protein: CASSSRSSSYEQYF. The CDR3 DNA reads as TGTGCCAGCAGCTCTCGGTCAAGCTCCTACGAGCAGTACTTC.